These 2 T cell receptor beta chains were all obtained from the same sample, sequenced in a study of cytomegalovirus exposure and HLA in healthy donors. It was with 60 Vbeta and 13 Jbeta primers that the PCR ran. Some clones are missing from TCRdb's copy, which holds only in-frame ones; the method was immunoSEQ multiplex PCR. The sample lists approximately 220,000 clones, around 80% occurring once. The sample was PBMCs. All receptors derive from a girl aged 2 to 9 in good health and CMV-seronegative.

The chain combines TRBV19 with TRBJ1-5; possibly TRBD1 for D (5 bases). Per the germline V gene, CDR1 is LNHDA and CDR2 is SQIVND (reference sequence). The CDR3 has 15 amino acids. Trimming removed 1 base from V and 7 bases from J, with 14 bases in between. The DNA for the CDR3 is TGTGCCAGTAGTATAGGGGAGGGGACCAGCCAGCCCCAGCATTTT. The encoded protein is CASSIGEGTSQPQHF.

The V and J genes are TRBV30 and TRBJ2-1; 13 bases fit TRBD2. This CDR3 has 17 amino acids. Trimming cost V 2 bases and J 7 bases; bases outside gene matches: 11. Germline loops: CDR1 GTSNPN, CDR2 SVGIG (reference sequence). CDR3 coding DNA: TGTGCCTGGAGTCGGGGGTGGACTAGCGGGAGTTATAATGAGCAGTTCTTC. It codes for CAWSRGWTSGSYNEQFF.